This is a list of T cell receptor beta chains from one sample in a study of cytomegalovirus exposure and HLA in healthy donors. Profiling relied on immunoSEQ multiplex PCR, and the TCRdb table lists in-frame clones only, not all of them. The table shows 220,000 or so clones, with under 85% occurring only once. Sequenced input: PBMCs. Receptors originate from a man aged 45-60 years in good health and CMV-seronegative. Both conserved end residues are part of each CDR3. The D gene is left open where the match is weak. Some rows mark clone size as missing; the rest say once, few, many or name a class of expanded clone.

V gene	clone size	J gene	D gene	CDR3 DNA	CDR3 protein
TRBV9	NA	TRBJ1-1	NA	TGTGCCAGCAGCGTCCGGGAAAGGAACACTGAAGCTTTCTTT	CASSVRERNTEAFF
TRBV14	NA	TRBJ2-6	NA	TGTGCCAGCAGCCACCGGAGAATGAGTTACTCTGGGGCCAACGTCCTGACTTTC	CASSHRRMSYSGANVLTF
TRBV27	NA	TRBJ1-2	TRBD1	TGTGCCAGCAGTCCTTGGACAGGGGTCGGTGGCTACACCTTC	CASSPWTGVGGYTF
TRBV28	NA	TRBJ1-4	NA	TGTGCCAGCAGTCTTACTCGAGAAAAACTGTTTTTT	CASSLTREKLFF
TRBV10-1	NA	TRBJ2-7	NA	TGCGCCAGCAGTGTTGGCGGGACGGCCTCCTACGAGCAGTACTTC	CASSVGGTASYEQYF
TRBV30	once	TRBJ2-3	TRBD2	TGTGCCTGGAGTACAGCGGGAGTCACAGATACGCAGTATTTT	CAWSTAGVTDTQYF
TRBV28	few	TRBJ2-5	NA	TGTGCCAGCAGCCAGCGCCTGACTAGCCAAGAGACCCAGTACTTC	CASSQRLTSQETQYF
TRBV7-9	NA	TRBJ2-1	TRBD2	TGTGCCAGCAGCCGGACTAGCGGGAGTAATGAGCAGTTCTTC	CASSRTSGSNEQFF
TRBV5-8	NA	TRBJ2-1	TRBD2	TGTGCCAGCAGCTTGTGGGTGGGGACTAGCGGGAGGGTTTCCTACAATGAGCAGTTCTTC	CASSLWVGTSGRVSYNEQFF
TRBV19	NA	TRBJ1-3	TRBD1	TGTGCCAGTAAACCGGGACAGAACTCTGGAAACACCATATATTTT	CASKPGQNSGNTIYF
TRBV5-3	NA	TRBJ2-1	TRBD2	TGTGCCAGAAGCACCGGAACTAGCGGGCGTCAAAACAATGAGCAGTTCTTC	CARSTGTSGRQNNEQFF
TRBV2	NA	TRBJ2-3	NA	TGTGCCAGCAGTCGGGAGTCCACAGATACGCAGTATTTT	CASSRESTDTQYF
TRBV7-6	NA	TRBJ1-5	TRBD1	TGTGCCAGCAGCTTGGGGACAGGGGGCGCAATGGCCAATCAGCCCCAGCATTTT	CASSLGTGGAMANQPQHF
TRBV7-6	NA	TRBJ2-2	TRBD1	TGTGCCAGCAGTCCACAGGGGGCCGGGACCGGGGAGCTGTTTTTT	CASSPQGAGTGELFF
TRBV7-2	NA	TRBJ1-4	TRBD1	TGTGCCAGCAGCCACCGGGACAGGGGGCCAAAACTGTTTTTT	CASSHRDRGPKLFF
TRBV12-5	NA	TRBJ2-2	NA	TGTGCTAGTTCCCGGGGTTGGACCGGGGAGCTGTTTTTT	CASSRGWTGELFF
TRBV30	few	TRBJ2-5	TRBD1	TGTGCCTGTCCTCGACAGGGGGCGATTCAAGAGACCCAGTACTTC	CACPRQGAIQETQYF
TRBV2	NA	TRBJ1-4	TRBD1	TGTGCCAGCACCCCGGGGGACAGGGTCTTTGAAAAACTGTTTTTT	CASTPGDRVFEKLFF
TRBV9	NA	TRBJ2-1	NA	TGTGCCAGCAGCCCTGGTAGGGGGAAGCGGGACCACAATGAGCAGTTCTTC	CASSPGRGKRDHNEQFF
TRBV18	NA	TRBJ2-7	NA	TGTGCCAGCTCTCAACAGGGCCTTAGCTCCTACGAGCAGTACTTC	CASSQQGLSSYEQYF
TRBV12-5	NA	TRBJ2-7	TRBD2	TGTGCTAGTGGTTTGACCCCAGTCGGGAGAGCGGGAGAGCAGTACTTC	CASGLTPVGRAGEQYF
TRBV7-9	NA	TRBJ1-3	TRBD1	TGTGCCAGCAGCTTAAAAGGGGGCGATGGAGACACCATATATTTT	CASSLKGGDGDTIYF
TRBV7-9	NA	TRBJ1-1	NA	TGTGCCAGCAGCCCCCCCCGCACTGAAGCTTTCTTT	CASSPPRTEAFF
TRBV28	NA	TRBJ2-7	NA	TGTGCCAGCAGCTCCGGGGTACCCTACGAGCAGTACTTC	CASSSGVPYEQYF
TRBV6-1	NA	TRBJ2-1	TRBD2	TGTGCCAGCAGTGAGACTAGCGGGAGGGCCAGTGAGCAGTTCTTC	CASSETSGRASEQFF
TRBV6-5	few	TRBJ1-4	NA	TGTGCCAGCAGTTACTCCCGGGCAACTAATGAAAAACTGTTTTTT	CASSYSRATNEKLFF
TRBV2	NA	TRBJ2-1	TRBD1	TGTGCCAGCAGGGCCGGGACAGGGGGCTTCAATGAGCAGTTCTTC	CASRAGTGGFNEQFF
TRBV11-3	NA	TRBJ2-3	TRBD1	TGTGCCAGCAGCACAGGGGCCGCCACAGATACGCAGTATTTT	CASSTGAATDTQYF
TRBV2	NA	TRBJ2-7	NA	TGTGCCAGCAGCGTACGGGACAGTACGAGCGGGGGGCAGTACTTC	CASSVRDSTSGGQYF
TRBV4-1	NA	TRBJ2-7	TRBD2	TGCGCCAGCAGCCGTGGACTAGCGGACGAGCAGTACTTC	CASSRGLADEQYF
TRBV5-6	NA	TRBJ2-1	TRBD1	TGTGCCAGCAACCCTACAGGGGCCTCCGTGGACAATGAGCAGTTCTTC	CASNPTGASVDNEQFF
TRBV5-5	NA	TRBJ2-3	NA	TGTGCCAGCAGCTTGACTAGCAGAGATACGCAGTATTTT	CASSLTSRDTQYF
TRBV28	NA	TRBJ2-1	NA	TGTGCCAGCAGTTTACAAAGTTCCCAGTGGGAGCAGTTCTTC	CASSLQSSQWEQFF
TRBV27	NA	TRBJ2-3	NA	TGTGCCAGCAGCCGGGACTCCCCAGATACGCAGTATTTT	CASSRDSPDTQYF
TRBV27	NA	TRBJ2-5	TRBD2	TGTGCCAGCAGTTTCTCCGGGAGGATAGCGAAAGAGACCCAGTACTTC	CASSFSGRIAKETQYF
TRBV14	NA	TRBJ2-3	TRBD2	TGTGCCAGCAGCCAAGCGGCCCGGGAGGGCCCTTGGACTACGCAGTATTTT	CASSQAAREGPWTTQYF
TRBV5-1	NA	TRBJ2-7	NA	TGCGCCAGCAGCTTGGTGGCGGATTCCTACGAGCAGTACTTC	CASSLVADSYEQYF
TRBV18	few	TRBJ1-5	NA	TGTGCCAGCTCACCCGACAGATATCAGCCCCAGCATTTT	CASSPDRYQPQHF
TRBV6-1	once	TRBJ1-4	TRBD1	TGTGCCAGCAGTGGACAGGGTCCGGATGAAAAACTGTTTTTT	CASSGQGPDEKLFF
TRBV7-9	NA	TRBJ2-5	NA	TGTGCCAGCAGCCTACCACCCGATCTGGAGACCCAGTACTTC	CASSLPPDLETQYF
TRBV30	NA	TRBJ1-2	TRBD1	TGTGCCTCGCACCGGGACAGAGCTAAACATGGCTACACCTTC	CASHRDRAKHGYTF
TRBV11-2	NA	TRBJ1-4	NA	TGTGCCAGCAGCAAAGCGGGGGGAACTAATGAAAAACTGTTTTTT	CASSKAGGTNEKLFF
TRBV7-9	once	TRBJ2-7	NA	TGTGCCAGCAGCTTAGGGTCTAGCCCGCACGGCGAGCAGTACTTC	CASSLGSSPHGEQYF
TRBV4-1	NA	TRBJ2-1	TRBD2	TGCGCCAGCAGCCAACGAGAGCGGGGTAGCTCCTACAATGAGCAGTTCTTC	CASSQRERGSSYNEQFF
TRBV2	NA	TRBJ2-3	TRBD1	TGTGCCAGCAGGTCAGCAATCCTCAGGGGGAGCACAGATACGCAGTATTTT	CASRSAILRGSTDTQYF
TRBV5-1	NA	TRBJ2-1	TRBD2	TGCGCCAGCAGCTCCGGGACTAGCGGCGATGAGCAGTTCTTC	CASSSGTSGDEQFF
TRBV10-1	NA	TRBJ1-6	TRBD1	TGCGCCAGCAGGACGGGACAGAAAGGGTCACCCCTCCACTTT	CASRTGQKGSPLHF
TRBV30	NA	TRBJ1-6	NA	TGTGCCTGGCGGGGTTATGGGAACAGGGAGTCATCACCCCTCCACTTT	CAWRGYGNRESSPLHF
TRBV7-9	few	TRBJ2-6	NA	TGTGCCAGCAGCTTCCGACTCCCTGGGGCCAACGTCCTGACTTTC	CASSFRLPGANVLTF
TRBV27	NA	TRBJ2-3	NA	TGTGCCAGCAGGAAAGGCGGGGGCACAGATACGCAGTATTTT	CASRKGGGTDTQYF
TRBV11-3	NA	TRBJ2-3	NA	TGTGCCAGCAGCTTAGAGGGAGTCGGGACAGATACGCAGTATTTT	CASSLEGVGTDTQYF
TRBV5-1	few	TRBJ1-1	NA	TGCGCCAGCAGCTTGGATGGATCGGCAGGCGAAGCTTTCTTT	CASSLDGSAGEAFF
TRBV11-3	few	TRBJ2-1	TRBD2	TGTGCCAGCAGCTTAAGGTCTAGCGGGAGTAATGAGCAGTTCTTC	CASSLRSSGSNEQFF
TRBV5-1	NA	TRBJ2-3	TRBD2	TGCGCCAGCAGCTTGGGACTAGCCGCAGGGGATACGCAGTATTTT	CASSLGLAAGDTQYF
TRBV7-9	NA	TRBJ2-7	NA	TGTGCCAGCAGCGTAAACGCCTACGAGCAGTACTTC	CASSVNAYEQYF
TRBV25-1	NA	TRBJ1-1	TRBD1	TGTGCCAGCATCGCAGGGGGAAAAACTGAAGCTTTCTTT	CASIAGGKTEAFF
TRBV5-1	NA	TRBJ2-5	NA	TGCGCCAGCAGCTGGGAGGACAGGAGCGGCGAGACCCAGTACTTC	CASSWEDRSGETQYF